The 28 T cell receptor beta chains presented below share a single source sample, sequenced in a study of T cells in localized non-small cell lung cancer. Clones were read by immunoSEQ multiplex PCR, and TCRdb kept only the in-frame ones, dropping some. The sample contains 25,000 to 30,000 clones, approximately 90% of which appear only once. Material: peripheral blood, obtained before any cancer treatment. The receptors here all came from a female donor over 55 with stage I lung adenocarcinoma.

The rearrangement uses TRBV18 and TRBJ1-5; the D gene is possibly TRBD1 (5 bases). Looked up from germline, CDR1 is KGHSH and CDR2 is LQKENI. The CDR3 is 13 amino acids. V was clipped by 6 bases and J by 4 bases, with 10 bases between them. This CDR3 is CASSGDANQPQHF. The DNA for the CDR3 is TGTGCCAGCTCTGGGGACGCAAATCAGCCCCAGCATTTT.

The rearrangement joins TRBV9 to TRBJ2-6; 12 bases align to TRBD2. Germline CDR1 and CDR2: SGDLS and YYNGEE. The J segment lost 13 bases and the V segment lost 4 bases, leaving 12 bases of the junction unmatched. This CDR3 has 16 amino acids. The CDR3 DNA reads TGTGCCAGCAGCTCCCCGACTAGCGGGGGCCCCGTAGTCCTGACTTTC. Its protein is CASSSPTSGGPVVLTF.

The chain links TRBV6-6 to TRBJ2-7; the match to TRBD2 covers 11 bases. CDR3 length: 16 amino acids. The V gene end was trimmed by 6 bases and the J gene end by 3 bases; junction bases not matched to a gene: 10. From germline, CDR1 is MNHNY and CDR2 SVGAGI (reference sequence). This chain's CDR3 is CASRDNLAGGYYEQYF. The CDR3 DNA sequence: TGTGCCAGCAGGGACAACCTAGCGGGGGGATACTACGAGCAGTACTTC.

The chain joins TRBV19 to TRBJ1-5; TRBD1 is a possible D gene (6 bases). This CDR3 is 14 amino acids long. Germline assignment: CDR1 LNHDA and CDR2 SQIVND (reference sequence). The V gene lost 5 bases and the J gene lost 7 bases, with 15 bases spanning the gap. This CDR3 is CASSPQQGNQPQHF. The CDR3, as DNA: TGTGCCAGTAGTCCTCAACAGGGAAACCAGCCCCAGCATTTT.

This sequence joins TRBV18 and TRBJ2-2; no clear D. This CDR3 spans 13 amino acids. Germline V gives CDR1 KGHSH, CDR2 LQKENI. The ends were cut back, 6 bases at V and 5 bases at J, with 10 bases in the middle. This CDR3 reads CASSHSATGELFF. CDR3 DNA sequence: TGTGCCAGCTCCCACAGCGCTACCGGGGAGCTGTTTTTT.

This rearrangement joins TRBV5-6 to TRBJ1-1; D is unresolved. V was pared by 0 bases and J by 2 bases, with 8 bases between. The V gene's germline CDR1 is SGHDT and CDR2 YYEEEE. This CDR3 contains 14 residues. CDR3 coding DNA: TGTGCCAGCAGCTTGGCATGGGTAAACACTGAAGCTTTCTTT. Translating it yields CASSLAWVNTEAFF. Variable domain in full (rest from reference TRBV5-6 and TRBJ1-1): DAGVTQSPTHLIKTRGQQVTLRCSPKSGHDTVSWYQQALGQGPQFIFQYYEEEERQRGNFPDRFSGHQFPNYSSELNVNALLLGDSALYLCASSLAWVNTEAFFGQGTRLTVV.

CDR3 region: CASSSQRGGGQETQYF. CDR3 DNA sequence: TGTGCCAGCAGCTCTCAGCGGGGGGGCGGGCAAGAGACCCAGTACTTC. The gene calls are TRBV5-4 and TRBJ2-5; 10 bases line up with TRBD2. Germline V gives CDR1 SGHNT, CDR2 YYREEE (reference sequence). CDR3 length: 16 residues. V dropped 3 bases and J dropped 2; count of bases not matched to a gene: 7.

This sequence joins TRBV4-2 and TRBJ2-1; 7 bases agree with TRBD2. Trimming took 3 bases from V and 0 from J; bases not matched to a gene: 5. The V gene's germline CDR1 is LGHNA and CDR2 YNFKEQ. The CDR3 has 16 residues. The CDR3 loop reads CASSHGGVGSYNEQFF. CDR3 coding DNA: TGTGCCAGCAGCCATGGGGGGGTTGGCTCCTACAATGAGCAGTTCTTC.

V and J are TRBV19 and TRBJ2-2; D uncertain. Germline V gives CDR1 LNHDA, CDR2 SQIVND (reference sequence). There are 15 residues in the CDR3. The germline V and J ends were trimmed by 3 bases and 4 bases, with 12 bases remaining between them. CDR3 DNA sequence: TGTGCCAGTAGTATCGGCGGTCTACCCACCGGGGAGCTGTTTTTT. This gives the protein CASSIGGLPTGELFF.

This rearrangement joins TRBV15 to TRBJ1-4, with TRBD1 matching 9 bases. In germline, CDR1 is LNHNV, CDR2 YYDKDF (reference sequence). Unmatched junction bases numbered 4, after V lost 5 bases and J lost 3 bases. The CDR3 contains 15 residues. CDR3 bases: TGTGCCACCAGCTTACAGGGGGCGCCTAATGAAAAACTGTTTTTT. It yields the protein CATSLQGAPNEKLFF.

The chain recombines TRBV2 with TRBJ2-1, with 12 bases that match TRBD2. The junction had 14 bases not matched to a gene; V was cut back by 8 bases and J by 9 bases. CDR3 length: 16 amino acids. Germline CDR1 and CDR2: SNHLY and FYNNEI. The CDR3 spells CASLGISSGRGGEQFF. The CDR3 DNA reads as TGTGCCAGCCTCGGAATATCTAGCGGGAGGGGGGGTGAGCAGTTCTTC.

V gene TRBV30 combines with J gene TRBJ1-5; D may be TRBD1 (6 bases). The V end lost 2 bases, the J end lost 0 bases, and 17 bases lay between the germline ends. The germline V gene encodes CDR1 GTSNPN and CDR2 SVGIG (reference sequence). This CDR3 comprises 17 residues. The CDR3, as DNA: TGTGCCTGGAGTCGGGGGCTACTTCTACTTAGCAATCAGCCCCAGCATTTT. It specifies CAWSRGLLLLSNQPQHF.

V and J are TRBV2 and TRBJ2-4, with TRBD2 matching over 7 bases. Germline V gene lookup returns CDR1 SNHLY and CDR2 FYNNEI. The CDR3 covers 17 residues. After removal of 0 bases from V and 1 base from J, the junction contained 6 bases not matched to a gene. CDR3 nucleotide sequence: TGTGCCAGCAGTGAAGCGCAGCGGGGCACGGCCAAAAACATTCAGTACTTC. Translated, it gives CASSEAQRGTAKNIQYF.

This chain links TRBV5-1 with TRBJ1-6; D remains ambiguous. This CDR3 is 14 amino acids long. Trimming stripped 0 bases from V and 10 bases from J, with 11 bases between. Germline CDR1 SGHRS, CDR2 YFSETQ. This CDR3 reads CASSLEFRLSPLHF. The CDR3 bases are TGCGCCAGCAGCTTGGAATTTCGGTTATCACCCCTCCACTTT.

This chain uses TRBV7-3 with TRBJ2-1; D is perhaps TRBD2 (8 bases). The V end lost 6 bases, the J end lost 5 bases, and 17 bases lay between the germline ends. The CDR3 loop spans 15 amino acids. Germline CDR1 and CDR2: SGHTA and FQGTGA. For the CDR3, the DNA is TGTGCCAGCAGTTATATAGCGGGGACAGACAATGAGCAGTTCTTC. This codes for CASSYIAGTDNEQFF. Filled out from reference TRBV7-3 and TRBJ2-1, the complete variable domain reads GAGVSQTPSNKVTEKGKYVELRCDPISGHTALYWYRQSLGQGPEFLIYFQGTGAADDSGLPNDRFFAVRPEGSVSTLKIQRTERGDSAVYLCASSYIAGTDNEQFFGPGTRLTVL.

The chain carries TRBV5-1 and TRBJ2-3, with 7 bases identical to TRBD2. Losses at the gene ends were 1 base for V and 2 bases for J; bases not matched to a gene: 10. There are 17 residues in the CDR3. CDR1 and CDR2 from the germline V gene are SGHRS and YFSETQ. The CDR3 DNA reads as TGCGCCAGCAGCTTGTTCCCTAGCCGGGGGGTCACAGATACGCAGTATTTT. This encodes CASSLFPSRGVTDTQYF. Together with reference TRBV5-1 and TRBJ2-3, the CDR3 gives the full variable domain: KAGVTQTPRYLIKTRGQQVTLSCSPISGHRSVSWYQQTPGQGLQFLFEYFSETQRNKGNFPGRFSGRQFSNSRSEMNVSTLELGDSALYLCASSLFPSRGVTDTQYFGPGTRLTVL.

This chain links TRBV27 with TRBJ1-1; D possibly corresponds to TRBD1 (5 bases). The CDR3 has 17 amino acids. With 4 bases removed from V and 0 bases from J, the gap between germline ends came to 18 bases. CDR1 MNHEY and CDR2 SMNVEV come from the germline V gene (reference sequence). The CDR3 reads CASSSGDFWGMNTEAFF. CDR3 sequence (DNA): TGTGCCAGCAGTTCGGGGGATTTTTGGGGTATGAACACTGAAGCTTTCTTT.

The table lists this clone with a count of one. The V gene is TRBV19, the J gene TRBJ2-3, with 10 bases matching TRBD1. Losses at the gene ends were 4 bases for V and 10 bases for J; bases not matched to a gene: 5. Looked up from germline, CDR1 is LNHDA and CDR2 is SQIVND (reference sequence). This CDR3 is 13 amino acids long. The CDR3 is CASSTQTGGAQYF. In DNA form, the CDR3 reads TGTGCCAGTAGTACTCAGACAGGGGGCGCGCAGTATTTT.

The chain is built from TRBV18 and TRBJ1-1; D gene uncertain. The germline CDR1 and CDR2 sequences are KGHSH and LQKENI. Trimming took off 2 bases at V and 6 bases at J, with 16 bases between the two ends. The CDR3 sequence is 15 residues long. As DNA, the CDR3 is TGTGCCAGCTCACCATCGGCTGTTGGGCGTTCTGAAGCTTTCTTT. It is translated as CASSPSAVGRSEAFF. The entire variable domain, with the rest obtained from reference TRBV18 and TRBJ1-1, is as follows: NAGVMQNPRHLVRRRGQEARLRCSPMKGHSHVYWYRQLPEEGLKFMVYLQKENIIDESGMPKERFSAEFPKEGPSILRIQQVVRGDSAAYFCASSPSAVGRSEAFFGQGTRLTVV.

The chain carries TRBV5-1 and TRBJ2-3; D remains unclear. V was pared by 2 bases and J by 2 bases, with 18 bases between. Looked up from germline, CDR1 is SGHRS and CDR2 is YFSETQ. There are 17 residues in the CDR3. CDR3 protein: CASSFWPSSPPTDTQYF. CDR3 DNA sequence: TGCGCCAGCAGCTTTTGGCCCTCGTCCCCCCCCACAGATACGCAGTATTTT.

The chain carries TRBV10-3 and TRBJ1-2; 7 bases are a match to TRBD1. The CDR3 runs 13 residues. The V segment lost 8 bases and the J segment 5 bases; nucleotides outside the gene matches: 8. The germline gives CDR1 ENHRY, CDR2 SYGVKD. DNA for the CDR3: TGTGCCATCTCGACAGGGACTTTTTATGGCTACACCTTC. It is translated as CAISTGTFYGYTF.

Comment on this clone: Other DNA sequences in the sample encode the same CDR3. The chain is built from TRBV28 and TRBJ2-7; 9 bases match TRBD1. Germline CDR1 MDHEN, CDR2 SYDVKM. There are 11 residues in the CDR3. CDR3 nucleotides: TGTGCTACAGGGGGCGCGTGGGAGCAGTACTTC. Amino acids: CATGGAWEQYF. Drawing the rest from reference TRBV28 and TRBJ2-7, the complete variable domain is DVKVTQSSRYLVKRTGEKVFLECVQDMDHENMFWYRQDPGLGLRLIYFSYDVKMKEKGDIPEGYSVSREKKERFSLILESASTNQTSMYLCATGGAWEQYFGPGTRLTVT.

The chain combines TRBV2 with TRBJ2-5; D is unresolved. Between the trimmed V and J ends, which lost 3 bases and 7 bases, there was a span of 12 bases. Germline V gene sequence: CDR1 SNHLY, CDR2 FYNNEI. CDR3 size: 13 residues. Here the CDR3 DNA reads TGTGCCAGCAGTGATATGGGGATTGGGACCCAGTACTTC. Encoded protein: CASSDMGIGTQYF.

The V call is TRBV9, the J call TRBJ1-2; no reliable D call. Per the germline V gene, CDR1 is SGDLS and CDR2 is YYNGEE. This CDR3 comprises 16 residues. Trimming stripped 3 bases from V and 7 bases from J, with 22 bases between. The CDR3 region has the DNA TGTGCCAGCAGCGGGAGAAGGGAGGGAAGTAAATCTGGCTACACCTTC. Translation gives CASSGRREGSKSGYTF.

The chain has TRBV30 and TRBJ1-3, with 7 nucleotides matching TRBD1. CDR1 and CDR2 from the germline V gene are GTSNPN and SVGIG (reference sequence). The junction had 5 bases not matched to a gene; V was cut back by 3 bases and J by 0 bases. The CDR3 has 15 residues. The CDR3 DNA follows: TGTGCCTGGAGCCGGGACAGATCCTCTGGAAACACCATATATTTT. Its protein is CAWSRDRSSGNTIYF.

V is TRBV6-5 and J is TRBJ2-1; 12 bases agree with TRBD2. Germline lookup yields CDR1 MNHEY and CDR2 SVGAGI. With V trimmed by 6 bases and J by 5 bases, 5 bases remained unmatched. The CDR3 covers 15 residues. The CDR3 loop reads CASSSTSGGNNEQFF. CDR3 sequence (DNA): TGTGCCAGCAGCTCCACTAGCGGGGGGAACAATGAGCAGTTCTTC.

This sequence joins TRBV9 and TRBJ1-3; D gene uncertain. This CDR3 region has 13 residues. V was shortened by 1 base and J by 0 bases, with 2 bases between the two germline ends. Germline CDR1 reads SGDLS; CDR2 reads YYNGEE. The CDR3 bases are TGTGCCAGCAGCGTATCCTCTGGAAACACCATATATTTT. It is translated as CASSVSSGNTIYF.

The CDR3 loop is CASSLGLSGNTIYF. CDR3 sequence (DNA): TGTGCCAGCAGCTTGGGACTCTCTGGAAACACCATATATTTT. The rearrangement uses TRBV11-2 and TRBJ1-3; possible D gene TRBD1, 5 bases. CDR1 and CDR2 from the germline V gene are SGHAT and FQNNGV. The germline V and J ends were trimmed by 3 bases and 0 bases, with 6 bases remaining between them. The CDR3 totals 14 residues.